This TCR beta chain was sequenced in a study of tumor and adjacent non-tumor tissue in lung cancer. The template was RNA from unsorted bulk tissue. CDR3 length: 15 amino acids. CDR1 is SQVTM, CDR2 ANQGSEA, per germline. V was trimmed by 0 bases and J by 4 bases, leaving 12 bases between them. A modified ARM-PCR protocol with three rounds of nested PCR amplified TCRbeta. TCRdb called the multiplex PCR reads again in MiXCR, with one record for every CDR3 protein. The sample includes under 250,000 distinct CDR3 sequences, about two thirds of them seen just once. The clonotype comes from a man in his 60s with non-small cell lung cancer. This sequence joins TRBV29-1 and TRBJ2-2; no firm D call. Sequencing used lung tumor tissue. The CDR3 loop reads CSVEDPAKSTGELFF. In nucleotides, the CDR3 is TGCAGCGTTGAAGATCCGGCGAAGAGCACCGGGGAGCTGTTTTTT.